A single sample is the source of the 16 T cell receptor beta chains below, sequenced in a study of blood T cell repertoires in COVID-19. The data were produced by immunoSEQ multiplex PCR, yet TCRdb's version contains in-frame clones alone and is incomplete. The sample carries 55,000 to 65,000 clones, about 89% recorded once. Specimen: peripheral blood. The receptors were gathered from an older woman with active COVID-19.

This sequence joins TRBV20-1 and TRBJ1-3; D remains ambiguous. This CDR3 region has 14 residues. Trimming shortened V by 3 bases and J by 3 bases, and 12 bases separated the two germline ends. Germline values: CDR1 DFQATT, CDR2 SNEGSKA (reference sequence). CDR3 sequence (DNA): TGCAGTGCTAGTCGTCGAACGGGTGGAAACACCATATATTTT. Amino acids: CSASRRTGGNTIYF.

This chain joins TRBV5-8 and TRBJ2-3; 7 bases fit TRBD1. Losses at the gene ends were 4 bases for V and 5 bases for J; bases not matched to a gene: 13. CDR3 size: 16 residues. Germline V gives CDR1 SGHTS, CDR2 YDEGEE. The CDR3 DNA sequence: TGTGCCAGCAGCCAGGCGACAGGGAGTTGGTTAGATACGCAGTATTTT. Residues: CASSQATGSWLDTQYF.

This chain links TRBV6-5 with TRBJ1-3; unclear D gene. The V end lost 5 bases, the J end lost 1 base, and 12 bases lay between the germline ends. Germline V gives CDR1 MNHEY, CDR2 SVGAGI. This CDR3 region has 15 residues. In DNA form, the CDR3 reads TGTGCCAGCAGTACCAAACGGGTTTCTGGAAACACCATATATTTT. Its translation: CASSTKRVSGNTIYF.

This sequence joins TRBV18 and TRBJ1-3, with D hard to call. This CDR3 has 15 residues. Germline V lookup: CDR1 KGHSH, CDR2 LQKENI. Deletions cut 3 bases from V and 2 bases from J, with 11 bases between. The CDR3 reads CASSPELVAGNTIYF. The DNA for the CDR3 is TGTGCCAGCTCACCGGAGTTGGTAGCTGGAAACACCATATATTTT.

This sequence joins TRBV13 and TRBJ1-2; tentative D call: TRBD1 (6 bases). The germline gives CDR1 PRHDT, CDR2 FYEKMQ (reference sequence). The germline V and J ends were trimmed by 4 bases and 0 bases, with 12 bases remaining between them. The CDR3 has 15 residues. For the CDR3, the DNA is TGTGCCAGCAGCTCCCTAGGGGGACCTAACTATGGCTACACCTTC. Residues: CASSSLGGPNYGYTF.

The V call is TRBV19, the J call TRBJ2-3, with D possibly TRBD1 on 6 matching bases. CDR1 LNHDA and CDR2 SQIVND come from the germline V gene (reference sequence). V was pared by 8 bases and J by 2 bases, with 14 bases between. CDR3 length: 14 amino acids. CDR3 residues: CASRDKLYTDTQYF. The CDR3 DNA follows: TGTGCCAGTCGGGACAAACTTTACACAGATACGCAGTATTTT. Supplemented by reference TRBV19 and TRBJ2-3, the full variable domain reads DGGITQSPKYLFRKEGQNVTLSCEQNLNHDAMYWYRQDPGQGLRLIYYSQIVNDFQKGDIAEGYSVSREKKESFPLTVTSAQKNPTAFYLCASRDKLYTDTQYFGPGTRLTVL.

The chain recombines TRBV6-2 or TRBV6-3 with TRBJ2-1; 9 nucleotides align to TRBD1. Germline CDR1 reads MNHEY; CDR2 reads SVGEGT. This CDR3 is 17 amino acids long. The J segment lost 5 bases and the V segment lost 0 bases, leaving 8 bases of the junction unmatched. Here the CDR3 DNA reads TGTGCCAGCAGTTACTCCTTCGGGACAGGGAGACACAATGAGCAGTTCTTC. It yields the protein CASSYSFGTGRHNEQFF.

The chain's CDR3 is CASSFSGGPYNEQFF. DNA for the CDR3: TGTGCCAGCAGCTTTAGCGGGGGGCCCTACAATGAGCAGTTCTTC. The V and J genes are TRBV5-8 and TRBJ2-1, with TRBD2 identical over 10 bases. This CDR3 comprises 15 residues. With V trimmed by 2 bases and J by 2 bases, 1 base remained unmatched. Germline CDR1 and CDR2: SGHTS and YDEGEE.

This clone was detected once. This chain connects TRBV24-1 to TRBJ1-2; 8 bases map to TRBD1. V dropped 3 bases and J dropped 6; count of bases not matched to a gene: 5. The CDR3 has 14 amino acids. Germline V CDR1 and CDR2: KGHDR, SFDVKD. Here the CDR3 reads CATSDRDRRNGYTF. CDR3 bases: TGTGCCACCAGTGATAGGGACAGGAGGAATGGCTACACCTTC.

The rearrangement uses TRBV19 and TRBJ2-1; D is possibly TRBD2 (7 bases). This CDR3 region has 15 residues. CDR1 is LNHDA, CDR2 SQIVND, per germline (reference sequence). Trimming left V 5 bases short and J 3 bases short, with 14 bases between. The chain's CDR3 is CASSPQRGGYNEQFF. CDR3 DNA sequence: TGTGCCAGTAGTCCCCAAAGGGGGGGCTACAATGAGCAGTTCTTC.

This clone occurred once. The V and J genes are TRBV5-1 and TRBJ2-7, with D possibly being TRBD1 (5 bases). The V gene lost 1 base and the J gene lost 3 bases, with 8 bases spanning the gap. The CDR3 is 13 amino acids. Germline CDR1 and CDR2: SGHRS and YFSETQ. The CDR3 loop reads CASSLPDSYEQYF. The CDR3 DNA follows: TGCGCCAGCAGCTTGCCCGACAGCTACGAGCAGTACTTC.

V usage is TRBV9 and J usage is TRBJ2-6, with D possibly TRBD2 on 7 matching bases. The CDR3 length is 17 residues. The germline V gene encodes CDR1 SGDLS and CDR2 YYNGEE. V lost 4 bases and J lost 4, with 18 bases in between. The CDR3, as DNA: TGTGCCAGCAGCCTCCTGGGGGGGGCTACCGGGGCCAACGTCCTGACTTTC. Encoded protein: CASSLLGGATGANVLTF.

The V call is TRBV5-1, the J call TRBJ1-6; unclear D gene. The CDR3 extends over 14 amino acids. The germline V gene encodes CDR1 SGHRS and CDR2 YFSETQ. V lost 4 bases and J 8 bases, leaving 13 bases between the germline ends. The CDR3 coding sequence is TGCGCCAGCAGCCTATCCCCCGGGGATTCACCCCTCCACTTT. Translation gives CASSLSPGDSPLHF.

By sample fraction, this clone is medium-sized (0.01 to 0.1%). The CDR3 reads CASSVAGVGSSYNEQFF. The DNA for the CDR3 is TGTGCCAGCAGCGTAGCGGGCGTAGGGAGCTCCTACAATGAGCAGTTCTTC. The gene calls are TRBV9 and TRBJ2-1, with D possibly TRBD2 on 5 matching bases. This CDR3 has 17 amino acids. Germline-derived CDR1 and CDR2 are SGDLS and YYNGEE. Trimming cost V 0 bases and J 0 bases, with 13 bases left between them.

There are a few counts of this clone. The J gene is TRBJ2-1, the V gene TRBV3-1 (or the pseudogene TRBV3-2); the match to TRBD2 covers 10 bases. In germline, CDR1 is LGHDT, CDR2 YNNKEL (reference sequence). The V and J ends lost 4 bases and 9 bases, in that order; junction bases with no gene match: 9. CDR3 length equals 15 residues. CDR3 protein: CASSPLAGARAEQFF. CDR3 bases: TGTGCCAGCAGCCCGCTAGCGGGGGCCCGAGCTGAGCAGTTCTTC.

This chain uses TRBV27 with TRBJ1-1; 8 bases line up with TRBD1. V shed 5 bases, J shed 4 bases, and the junction held 9 bases outside the gene matches. The CDR3 has 15 amino acids. Germline CDR1 MNHEY, CDR2 SMNVEV (reference sequence). CDR3 residues: CASSHRTGRGTEAFF. CDR3 in DNA: TGTGCCAGCAGTCACAGGACAGGGAGAGGCACTGAAGCTTTCTTT.